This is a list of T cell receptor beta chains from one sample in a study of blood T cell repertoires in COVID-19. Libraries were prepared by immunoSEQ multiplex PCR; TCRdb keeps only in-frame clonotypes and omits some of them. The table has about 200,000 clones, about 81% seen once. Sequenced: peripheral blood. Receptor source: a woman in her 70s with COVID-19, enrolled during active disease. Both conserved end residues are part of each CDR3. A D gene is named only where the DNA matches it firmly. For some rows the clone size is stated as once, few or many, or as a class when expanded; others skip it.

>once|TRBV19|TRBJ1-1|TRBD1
TGTGCCAGTAGTATCCCAGGACAGGGGGCTAACGGTAGAAGGACTGAAGCTTTCTTT
CASSIPGQGANGRRTEAFF
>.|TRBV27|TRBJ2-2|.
TGTGCCAGCAGTTTCCGGCAGGGGTGGATGAACACCGGGGAGCTGTTTTTT
CASSFRQGWMNTGELFF
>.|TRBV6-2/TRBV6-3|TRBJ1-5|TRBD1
TGTGCCAGCAGCCACCCGTTGACAGGGCTGAGCAATCAGCCCCAGCATTTT
CASSHPLTGLSNQPQHF
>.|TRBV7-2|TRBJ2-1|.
TGTGCCAGCAGCTTAGGTGCGGTACTTTCGTACAATGAGCAGTTCTTC
CASSLGAVLSYNEQFF
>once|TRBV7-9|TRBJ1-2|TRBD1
TGTGCCAGCAGCTTAGCAGCGACAGGGTGGGATGGCTACACCTTC
CASSLAATGWDGYTF
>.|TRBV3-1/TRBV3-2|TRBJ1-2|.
TGTGCCAGCAGCCATCGCATCGGGTATGGCTACACCTTC
CASSHRIGYGYTF
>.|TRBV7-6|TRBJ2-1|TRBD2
TGTGCCAGCAGCTTACGGTCGATTAGCGGGAAAGTTATTAGCTCCTACAATGAGCAGTTCTTC
CASSLRSISGKVISSYNEQFF
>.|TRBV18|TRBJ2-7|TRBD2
TGTGCCAGCTCACCACTCGAAGGGCTAGCGGGAGGAAGGAACGAGCAGTACTTC
CASSPLEGLAGGRNEQYF
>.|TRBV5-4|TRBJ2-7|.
TGTGCCAGCAGCTCCCTCCGGGACAAGAGGGCCTACGAGCAGTACTTC
CASSSLRDKRAYEQYF
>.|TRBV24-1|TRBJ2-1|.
TGTGCCACCAGTGATTCTAGTTCTCTTTACAATGAGCAGTTCTTC
CATSDSSSLYNEQFF
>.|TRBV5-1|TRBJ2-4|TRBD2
TGCGCCAGCAATAAGGGGGGAACTAGCGGGAGGGCCGGTGAAAACATTCAGTACTTC
CASNKGGTSGRAGENIQYF
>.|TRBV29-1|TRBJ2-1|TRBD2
TGCAGCGTCAGCGGGGAGGGCCTAGGCTACAATGAGCAGTTCTTC
CSVSGEGLGYNEQFF
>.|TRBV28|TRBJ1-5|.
TGTGCCAGCACCCGGTGGGGCGGTCAGCCCCAGCATTTT
CASTRWGGQPQHF
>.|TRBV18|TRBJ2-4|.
TGTGCCAGCTCACCATTTCCCACAGATCTAGCCAAAAACATTCAGTACTTC
CASSPFPTDLAKNIQYF
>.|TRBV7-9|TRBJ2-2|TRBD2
TGTGCCAGCAGCTTTCCCCTCGGACTAGCGGGGAACACCGGGGAGCTGTTTTTT
CASSFPLGLAGNTGELFF
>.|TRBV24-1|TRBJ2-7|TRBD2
TGTGCCACCAGTGGAGCTAGCGGGAGCCTTGCGAGGGAGCAGTACTTC
CATSGASGSLAREQYF
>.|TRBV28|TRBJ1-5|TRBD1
TGTGCCAGCAGCCCAACAGGGGCCAGCAATCAGCCCCAGCATTTT
CASSPTGASNQPQHF
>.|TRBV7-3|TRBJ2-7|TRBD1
TGTGCCAGCAGCCCAAACAGGGGGTATGACGAGCAGTACTTC
CASSPNRGYDEQYF
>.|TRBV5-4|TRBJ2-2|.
TGTGCCAGCAGACTTCGAGGCGGGGAACCCGGGGAGCTGTTTTTT
CASRLRGGEPGELFF
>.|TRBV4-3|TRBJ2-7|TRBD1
TGCGCCAGCAGCCAAGGGGGACAGGGCCACGAGCAGTACTTC
CASSQGGQGHEQYF
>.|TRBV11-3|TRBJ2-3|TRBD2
TGTGCCAGCAGCGCCGGGACTAAAAAGGGGGATACGCAGTATTTT
CASSAGTKKGDTQYF
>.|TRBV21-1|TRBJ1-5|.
TGTGCCAGCAAGAGGGTCCAGCCCCAGCATTTT
CASKRVQPQHF
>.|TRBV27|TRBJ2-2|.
TGTGCCAGCTGTGAATTCAAAGGCGGGACGAACACCGGGGAGCTGTTTTTT
CASCEFKGGTNTGELFF
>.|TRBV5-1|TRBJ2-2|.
TGCGCCAGCATACAGGGTCGGTCGAACACCGGGGAGCTGTTTTTT
CASIQGRSNTGELFF
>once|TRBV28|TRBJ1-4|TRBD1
TGTGCCAGCAGTTTGACAGGGGGTGGTGAAAAACTGTTTTTT
CASSLTGGGEKLFF
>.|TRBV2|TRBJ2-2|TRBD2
TGTGCCAGCAGGCGGGAGGGGGACACCGGGGAGCTGTTTTTT
CASRREGDTGELFF
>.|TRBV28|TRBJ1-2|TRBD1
TGTGCCAGCAGTCTTCCAGGACAGGCTAACTATGGCTACACCTTC
CASSLPGQANYGYTF
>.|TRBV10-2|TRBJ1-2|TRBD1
TGCGCCAGCAGTGTAGGAGGGGGCGGCTATGGCTACACCTTC
CASSVGGGGYGYTF
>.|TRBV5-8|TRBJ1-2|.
TGTGCCAGCAGCATAGGACAGCACTATGGCTACACCTTC
CASSIGQHYGYTF